The clone carrying this T cell receptor (beta chain) appeared once. Its antigen is unknown. This specimen comes from a study of memory CD4+ T cells and cytomegalovirus serostatus. Study details: This sample comes from healthy Belgian adults, under 10 CMV seropositive, about 25 seronegative.

Whole-study findings and limits: Of 164 reported CMV TCRbeta sequences, some 67 were found in memory CD4+ repertoires.

The sort gate was single viable CD3+CD4+CD8-CD45RO+ cells for memory CD4+ T cells. Serostatus was set by detecting CMV pp150, pp28, p38, p52 IgG. Total CD4+ T cells were enriched by CD4 positive selection. V was clipped by 10 bases and J by 0 bases; unmatched bases: 7. The length of the CDR3 is 14 residues. Germline-derived CDR1 and CDR2 are MNHNS and SASEGT. The table came from immunoSEQ multiplex PCR; TCRdb's copy has only in-frame clones and leaves some out. The sample yields tens of thousands of clones, approximately 72% seen once. The chain carries TRBV6-1 and TRBJ2-3; the match to TRBD1 covers 7 bases. The sequence was obtained from an adult in good health and CMV-seronegative. Some clones in this sample may be carry-over from other donors' samples. The sequenced material came from memory CD4+ T cells from blood. The CDR3 coding sequence is TGTGCCATTACGACAGGGCCGAGCACAGATACGCAGTATTTT. Amino acids: CAITTGPSTDTQYF.